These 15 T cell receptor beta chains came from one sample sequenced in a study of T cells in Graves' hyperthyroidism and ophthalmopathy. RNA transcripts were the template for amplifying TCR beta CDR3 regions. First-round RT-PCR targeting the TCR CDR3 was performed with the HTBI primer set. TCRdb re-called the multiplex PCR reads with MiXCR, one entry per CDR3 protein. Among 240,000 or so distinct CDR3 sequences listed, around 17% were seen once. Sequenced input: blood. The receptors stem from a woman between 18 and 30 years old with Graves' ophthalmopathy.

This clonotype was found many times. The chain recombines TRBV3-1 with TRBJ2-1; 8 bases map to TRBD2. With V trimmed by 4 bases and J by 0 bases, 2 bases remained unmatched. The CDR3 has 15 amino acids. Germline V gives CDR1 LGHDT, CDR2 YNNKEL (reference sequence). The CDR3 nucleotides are TGTGCCAGCAGCCTTAGCGGGGACTCCTACAATGAGCAGTTCTTC. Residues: CASSLSGDSYNEQFF.

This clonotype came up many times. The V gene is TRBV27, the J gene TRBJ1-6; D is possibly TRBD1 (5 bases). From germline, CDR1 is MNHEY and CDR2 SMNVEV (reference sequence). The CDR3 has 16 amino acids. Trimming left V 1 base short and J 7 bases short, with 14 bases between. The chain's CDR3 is CASSLWSGTRNSPLHF. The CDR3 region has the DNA TGTGCCAGCAGTTTATGGTCTGGGACGCGGAATTCACCCCTCCACTTT.

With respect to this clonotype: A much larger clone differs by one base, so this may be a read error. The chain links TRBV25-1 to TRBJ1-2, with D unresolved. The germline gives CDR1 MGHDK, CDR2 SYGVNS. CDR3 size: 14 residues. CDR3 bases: TGTGCCAGCAGTGATCATGGCAGGCGCTATGGCTACCCCTTC. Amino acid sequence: CASSDHGRRYGYPF.

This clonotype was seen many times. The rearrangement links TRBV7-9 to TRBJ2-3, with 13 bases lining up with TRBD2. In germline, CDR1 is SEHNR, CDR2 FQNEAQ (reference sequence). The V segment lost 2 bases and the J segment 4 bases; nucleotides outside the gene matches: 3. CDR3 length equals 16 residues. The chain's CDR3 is CASSLWTSGGPDTQYF. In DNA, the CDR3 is TGTGCCAGCAGCTTATGGACTAGCGGGGGTCCAGATACGCAGTATTTT.

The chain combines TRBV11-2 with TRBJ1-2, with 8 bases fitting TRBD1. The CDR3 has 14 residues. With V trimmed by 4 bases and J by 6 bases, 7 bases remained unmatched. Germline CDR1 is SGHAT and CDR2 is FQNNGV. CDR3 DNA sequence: TGTGCCAGCAGCTCAACCGGGACAGGAGATGGCTACACCTTC. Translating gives CASSSTGTGDGYTF.

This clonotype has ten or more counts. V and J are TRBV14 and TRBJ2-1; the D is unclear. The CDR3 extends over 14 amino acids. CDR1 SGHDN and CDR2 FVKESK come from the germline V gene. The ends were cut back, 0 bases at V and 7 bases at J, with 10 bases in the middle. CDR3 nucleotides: TGTGCCAGCAGCCAAGAGTACGGTAGGAATGAGCAGTTCTTC. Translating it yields CASSQEYGRNEQFF.

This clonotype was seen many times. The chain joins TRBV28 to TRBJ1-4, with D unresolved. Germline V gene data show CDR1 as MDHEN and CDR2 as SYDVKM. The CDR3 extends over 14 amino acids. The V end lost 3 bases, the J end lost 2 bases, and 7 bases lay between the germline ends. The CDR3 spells CASSFSGTNEKLFF. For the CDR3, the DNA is TGTGCCAGCAGTTTTTCTGGTACTAATGAAAAACTGTTTTTT. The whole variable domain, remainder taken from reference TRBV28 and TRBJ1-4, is DVKVTQSSRYLVKRTGEKVFLECVQDMDHENMFWYRQDPGLGLRLIYFSYDVKMKEKGDIPEGYSVSREKKERFSLILESASTNQTSMYLCASSFSGTNEKLFFGSGTQLSVL.

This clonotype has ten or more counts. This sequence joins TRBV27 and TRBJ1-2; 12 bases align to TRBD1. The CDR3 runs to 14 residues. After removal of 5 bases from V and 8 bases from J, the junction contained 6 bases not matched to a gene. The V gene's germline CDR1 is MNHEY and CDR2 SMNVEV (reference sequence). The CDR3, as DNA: TGTGCCAGCAGTGCCGGGACAGGGGGCAGGGGCTACACCTTC. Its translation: CASSAGTGGRGYTF.

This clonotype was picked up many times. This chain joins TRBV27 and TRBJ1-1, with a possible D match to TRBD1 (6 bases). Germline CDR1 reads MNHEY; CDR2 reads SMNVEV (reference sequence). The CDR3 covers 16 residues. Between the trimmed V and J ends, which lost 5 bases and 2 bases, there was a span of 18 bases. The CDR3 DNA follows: TGTGCCAGCAGTCCGATTGGACAGCACCGAAACACTGAAGCTTTCTTT. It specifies CASSPIGQHRNTEAFF.

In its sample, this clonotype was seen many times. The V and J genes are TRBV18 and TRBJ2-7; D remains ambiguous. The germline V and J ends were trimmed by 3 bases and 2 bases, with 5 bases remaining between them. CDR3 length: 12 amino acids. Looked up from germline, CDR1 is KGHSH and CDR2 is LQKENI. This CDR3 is CASSPEPYEQYF. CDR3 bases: TGTGCCAGCTCACCTGAACCCTACGAGCAGTACTTC.

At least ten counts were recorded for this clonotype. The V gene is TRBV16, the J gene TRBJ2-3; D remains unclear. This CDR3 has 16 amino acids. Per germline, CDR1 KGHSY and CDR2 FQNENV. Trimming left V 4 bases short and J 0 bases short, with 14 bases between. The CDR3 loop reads CASSPSVASSTDTQYF. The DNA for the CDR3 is TGTGCCAGCAGCCCGTCGGTGGCTTCTAGCACAGATACGCAGTATTTT. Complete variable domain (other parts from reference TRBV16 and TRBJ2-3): GEEVAQTPKHLVRGEGQKAKLYCAPIKGHSYVFWYQQVLKNEFKFLISFQNENVFDETGMPKERFSAKCLPNSPCSLEIQATKLEDSAVYFCASSPSVASSTDTQYFGPGTRLTVL.

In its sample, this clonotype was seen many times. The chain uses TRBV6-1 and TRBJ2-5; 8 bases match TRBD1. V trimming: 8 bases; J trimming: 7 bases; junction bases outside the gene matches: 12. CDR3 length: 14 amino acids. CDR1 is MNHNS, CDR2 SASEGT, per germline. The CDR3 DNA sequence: TGTGCCAGCGGGTCGGGACAGGTCGACGGGACCCAGTACTTC. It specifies CASGSGQVDGTQYF.

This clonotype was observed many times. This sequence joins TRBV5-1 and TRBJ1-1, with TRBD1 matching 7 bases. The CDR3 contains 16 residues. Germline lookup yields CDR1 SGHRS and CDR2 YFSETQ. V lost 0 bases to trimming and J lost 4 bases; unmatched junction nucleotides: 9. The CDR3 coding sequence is TGCGCCAGCAGCTTGGCTTCGGGACAGAGGGTCACTGAAGCTTTCTTT. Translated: CASSLASGQRVTEAFF.

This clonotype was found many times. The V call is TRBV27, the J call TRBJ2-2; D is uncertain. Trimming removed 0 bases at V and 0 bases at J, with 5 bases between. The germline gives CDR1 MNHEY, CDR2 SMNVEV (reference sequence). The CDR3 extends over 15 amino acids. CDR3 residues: CASSLSSSNTGELFF. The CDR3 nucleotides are TGTGCCAGCAGTTTATCTTCGTCGAACACCGGGGAGCTGTTTTTT.

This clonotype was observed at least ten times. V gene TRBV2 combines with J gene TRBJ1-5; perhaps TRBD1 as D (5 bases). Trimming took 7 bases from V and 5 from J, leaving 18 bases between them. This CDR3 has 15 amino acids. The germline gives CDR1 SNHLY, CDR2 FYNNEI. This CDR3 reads CASKEEGRAYQPQHF. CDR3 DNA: TGTGCCAGCAAGGAGGAGGGCAGGGCTTATCAGCCCCAGCATTTT.